The T cell receptor beta chain under discussion was sequenced for a study of blood T cell repertoires in COVID-19. The assay was immunoSEQ multiplex PCR, and TCRdb's table has in-frame clones only and misses some. The repertoire holds fewer than 250,000 clones, 90% seen once, with about 15% in the top ten. CDR1 LNHDA and CDR2 SQIVND come from the germline V gene (reference sequence). Trimming removed 7 bases at V and 6 bases at J, with 13 bases between. The CDR3 spans 12 residues. The specimen sequenced was PBMCs or T cells enriched from blood (not recorded which). The chain links TRBV19 to TRBJ2-7; D uncertain. This TCR was sampled from a man aged 25-45 years who had been exposed to COVID-19. The chain's CDR3 is CASKGNSGEQYF. The CDR3 DNA is TGTGCCAGTAAAGGAAACTCGGGCGAGCAGTACTTC.